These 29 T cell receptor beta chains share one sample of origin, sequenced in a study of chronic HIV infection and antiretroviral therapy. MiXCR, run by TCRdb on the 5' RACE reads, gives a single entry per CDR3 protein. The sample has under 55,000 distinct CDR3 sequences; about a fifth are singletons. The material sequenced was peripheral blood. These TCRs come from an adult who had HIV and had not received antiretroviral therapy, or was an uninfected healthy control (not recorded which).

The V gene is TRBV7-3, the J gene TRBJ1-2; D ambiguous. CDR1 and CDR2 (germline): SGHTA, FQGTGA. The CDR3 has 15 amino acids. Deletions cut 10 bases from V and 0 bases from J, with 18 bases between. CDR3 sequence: CATNFYGPANYGYTF. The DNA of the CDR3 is TGTGCCACCAACTTCTATGGACCAGCTAACTATGGCTACACCTTC.

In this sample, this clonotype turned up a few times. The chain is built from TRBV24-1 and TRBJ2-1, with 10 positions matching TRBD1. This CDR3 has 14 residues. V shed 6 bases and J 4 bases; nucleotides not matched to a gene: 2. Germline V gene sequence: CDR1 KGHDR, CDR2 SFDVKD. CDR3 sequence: CATSRQGAYNEQFF. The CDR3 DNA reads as TGTGCCACCAGTCGACAGGGGGCTTACAATGAGCAGTTCTTC.

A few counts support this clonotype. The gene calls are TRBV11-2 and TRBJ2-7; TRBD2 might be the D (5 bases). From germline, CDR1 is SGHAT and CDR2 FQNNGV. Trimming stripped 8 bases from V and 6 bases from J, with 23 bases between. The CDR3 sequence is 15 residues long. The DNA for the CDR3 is TGTGCCAGCGGCCCCTTGCGGGCGGGCGTCCGCGAGCAGTACTTC. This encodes CASGPLRAGVREQYF.

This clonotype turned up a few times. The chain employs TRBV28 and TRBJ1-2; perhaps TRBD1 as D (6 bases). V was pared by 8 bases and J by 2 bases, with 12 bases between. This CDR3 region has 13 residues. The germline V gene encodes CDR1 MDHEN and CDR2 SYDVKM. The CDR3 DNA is TGTGCCAGCGTTCGGGGGGCGAACTATGGCTACACCTTC. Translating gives CASVRGANYGYTF.

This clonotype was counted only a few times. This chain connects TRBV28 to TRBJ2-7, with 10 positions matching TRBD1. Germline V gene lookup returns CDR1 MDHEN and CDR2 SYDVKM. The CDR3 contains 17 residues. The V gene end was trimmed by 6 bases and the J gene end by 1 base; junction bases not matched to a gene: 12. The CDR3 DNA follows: TGTGCCAGCAGCCACCCCCGACAGGGGGCGCGGTCCTACGAGCAGTACTTC. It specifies CASSHPRQGARSYEQYF.

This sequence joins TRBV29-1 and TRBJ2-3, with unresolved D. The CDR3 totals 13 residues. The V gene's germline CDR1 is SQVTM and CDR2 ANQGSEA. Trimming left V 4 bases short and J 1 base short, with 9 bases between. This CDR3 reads CSVAGLGTDTQYF. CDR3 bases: TGCAGCGTTGCCGGGTTAGGCACAGATACGCAGTATTTT.

The CDR3 sequence: CASSPGLAGGLSTDTQYF. CDR3 DNA: TGCGCCAGCAGCCCCGGACTAGCGGGAGGGCTCAGTACAGATACGCAGTATTTT. This chain connects TRBV5-1 to TRBJ2-3; 15 bases are a match to TRBD2. This CDR3 has 18 amino acids. V shed 4 bases and J 3 bases; nucleotides not matched to a gene: 9. Germline-derived CDR1 and CDR2 are SGHRS and YFSETQ.

Here the CDR3 reads CASSLSRGSGEQFF. The CDR3 DNA reads as TGTGCCAGCAGCTTGAGTCGAGGTTCGGGAGAGCAGTTCTTC. The V gene is TRBV7-3, the J gene TRBJ2-1, with D perhaps TRBD2 (5 bases). CDR1 and CDR2 from the germline V gene are SGHTA and FQGTGA. Trimming cost V 3 bases and J 10 bases, with 16 bases left between them. The CDR3 is 14 amino acids.

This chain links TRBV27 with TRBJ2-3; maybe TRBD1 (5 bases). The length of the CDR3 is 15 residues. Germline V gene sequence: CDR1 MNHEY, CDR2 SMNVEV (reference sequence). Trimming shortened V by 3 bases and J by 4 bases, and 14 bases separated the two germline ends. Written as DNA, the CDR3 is TGTGCCAGCAGTTTTCGGGCAGGGCAGCCAGATACGCAGTATTTT. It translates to CASSFRAGQPDTQYF.

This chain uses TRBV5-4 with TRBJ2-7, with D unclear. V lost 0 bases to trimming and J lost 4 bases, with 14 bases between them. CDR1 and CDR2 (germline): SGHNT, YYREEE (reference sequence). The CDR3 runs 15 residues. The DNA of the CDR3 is TGTGCCAGCAGCTTGGAATCAGTGGTTGGGTACGAGCAGTACTTC. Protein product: CASSLESVVGYEQYF.

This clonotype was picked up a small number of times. In nucleotides, the CDR3 is TGTGCCAGCAGCTCGCGGGACAGGGGAGCCGGGGAGCTGTTTTTT. Amino acids: CASSSRDRGAGELFF. This chain joins TRBV7-8 and TRBJ2-2, with 10 positions matching TRBD1. V shed 4 bases, J shed 6 bases, and the junction held 5 bases outside the gene matches. Germline assignment: CDR1 SGHVS and CDR2 FQNEAQ. The CDR3 length is 15 residues. Supplemented by reference TRBV7-8 and TRBJ2-2, the full variable domain reads GAGVSQSPRYKVAKRGQDVALRCDPISGHVSLFWYQQALGQGPEFLTYFQNEAQLDKSGLPSDRFFAERPEGSVSTLKIQRTQQEDSAVYLCASSSRDRGAGELFFGEGSRLTVL.

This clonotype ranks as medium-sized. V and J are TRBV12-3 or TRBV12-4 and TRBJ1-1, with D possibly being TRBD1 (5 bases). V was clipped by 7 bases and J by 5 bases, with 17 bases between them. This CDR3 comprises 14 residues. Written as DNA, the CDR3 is TGTGCCAGCATCGCGGCGCAGGGAAGAACTGAAGCTTTCTTT. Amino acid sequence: CASIAAQGRTEAFF.

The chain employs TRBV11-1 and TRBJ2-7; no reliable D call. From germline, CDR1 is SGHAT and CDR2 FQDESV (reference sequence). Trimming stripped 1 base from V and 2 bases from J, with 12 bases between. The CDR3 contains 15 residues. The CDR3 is CASSLVGDGAYEQYF. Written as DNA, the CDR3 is TGTGCCAGCAGCTTAGTAGGTGACGGCGCCTACGAGCAGTACTTC.

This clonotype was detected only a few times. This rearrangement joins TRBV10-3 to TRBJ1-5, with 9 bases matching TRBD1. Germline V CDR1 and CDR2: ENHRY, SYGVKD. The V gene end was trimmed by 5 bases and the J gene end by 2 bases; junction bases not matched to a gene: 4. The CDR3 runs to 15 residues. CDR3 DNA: TGTGCCATCAGTACAACAGGGGGCGGCAATCAGCCCCAGCATTTT. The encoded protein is CAISTTGGGNQPQHF.

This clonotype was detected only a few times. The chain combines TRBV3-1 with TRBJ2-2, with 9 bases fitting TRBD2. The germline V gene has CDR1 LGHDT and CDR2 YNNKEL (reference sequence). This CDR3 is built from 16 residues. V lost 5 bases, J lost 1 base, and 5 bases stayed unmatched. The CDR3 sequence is CASSYEAGGNTGELFF. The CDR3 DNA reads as TGTGCCAGCAGCTATGAAGCGGGAGGGAACACCGGGGAGCTGTTTTTT.

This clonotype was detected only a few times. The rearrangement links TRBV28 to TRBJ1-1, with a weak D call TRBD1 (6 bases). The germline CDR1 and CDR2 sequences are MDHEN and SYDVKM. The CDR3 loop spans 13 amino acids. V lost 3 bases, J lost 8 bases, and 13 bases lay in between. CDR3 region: CASSFIERGEAFF. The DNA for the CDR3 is TGTGCCAGCAGTTTCATAGAGAGGGGGGAAGCTTTCTTT. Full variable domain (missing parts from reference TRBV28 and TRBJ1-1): DVKVTQSSRYLVKRTGEKVFLECVQDMDHENMFWYRQDPGLGLRLIYFSYDVKMKEKGDIPEGYSVSREKKERFSLILESASTNQTSMYLCASSFIERGEAFFGQGTRLTVV.

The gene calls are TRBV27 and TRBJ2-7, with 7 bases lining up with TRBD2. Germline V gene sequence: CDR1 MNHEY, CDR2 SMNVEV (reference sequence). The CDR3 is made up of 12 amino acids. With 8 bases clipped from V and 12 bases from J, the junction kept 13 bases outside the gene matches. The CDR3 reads CASGRGGLAVYF. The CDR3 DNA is TGTGCCAGCGGAAGGGGAGGGCTAGCGGTGTACTTC.

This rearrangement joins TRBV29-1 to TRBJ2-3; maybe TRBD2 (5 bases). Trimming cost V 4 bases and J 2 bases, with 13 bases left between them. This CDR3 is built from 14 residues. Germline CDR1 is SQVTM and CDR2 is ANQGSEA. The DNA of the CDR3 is TGCAGCGTTGGTGTAGCGACAACCACAGATACGCAGTATTTT. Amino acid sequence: CSVGVATTTDTQYF.

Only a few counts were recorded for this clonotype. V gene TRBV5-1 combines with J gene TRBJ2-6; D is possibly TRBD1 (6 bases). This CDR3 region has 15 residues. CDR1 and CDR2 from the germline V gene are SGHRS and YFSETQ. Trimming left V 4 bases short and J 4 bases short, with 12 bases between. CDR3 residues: CASSPTGTGANVLTF. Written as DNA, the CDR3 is TGCGCCAGCAGCCCAACAGGGACCGGGGCCAACGTCCTGACTTTC.

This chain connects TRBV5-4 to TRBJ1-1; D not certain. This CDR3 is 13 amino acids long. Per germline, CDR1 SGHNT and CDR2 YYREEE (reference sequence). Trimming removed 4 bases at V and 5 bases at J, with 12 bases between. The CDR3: CASSDGPRTEAFF. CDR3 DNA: TGTGCCAGCAGCGACGGGCCTCGGACTGAAGCTTTCTTT.

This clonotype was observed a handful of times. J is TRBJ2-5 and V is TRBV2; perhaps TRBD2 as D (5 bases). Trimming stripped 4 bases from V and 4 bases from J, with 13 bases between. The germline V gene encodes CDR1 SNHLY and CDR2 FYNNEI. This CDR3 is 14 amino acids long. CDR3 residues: CASSATRAAETQYF. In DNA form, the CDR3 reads TGTGCCAGCAGTGCCACGAGGGCGGCAGAGACCCAGTACTTC.

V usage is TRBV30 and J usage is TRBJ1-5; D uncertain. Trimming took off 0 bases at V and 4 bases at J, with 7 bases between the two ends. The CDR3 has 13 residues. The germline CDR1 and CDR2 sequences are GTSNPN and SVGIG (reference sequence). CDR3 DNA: TGTGCCTGGAGTGTGGCCGATAATCAGCCCCAGCATTTT. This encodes CAWSVADNQPQHF.

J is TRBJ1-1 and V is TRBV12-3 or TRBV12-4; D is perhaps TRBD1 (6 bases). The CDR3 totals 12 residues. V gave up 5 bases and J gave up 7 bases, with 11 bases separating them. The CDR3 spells CASSITGIEAFF. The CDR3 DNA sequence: TGTGCCAGCAGTATAACAGGGATTGAAGCTTTCTTT.

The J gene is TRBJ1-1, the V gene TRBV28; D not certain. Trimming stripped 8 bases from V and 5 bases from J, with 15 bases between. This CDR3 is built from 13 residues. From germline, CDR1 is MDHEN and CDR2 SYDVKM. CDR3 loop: CASLLAGPTEAFF. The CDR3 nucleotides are TGTGCCAGCCTACTCGCAGGACCGACTGAAGCTTTCTTT.

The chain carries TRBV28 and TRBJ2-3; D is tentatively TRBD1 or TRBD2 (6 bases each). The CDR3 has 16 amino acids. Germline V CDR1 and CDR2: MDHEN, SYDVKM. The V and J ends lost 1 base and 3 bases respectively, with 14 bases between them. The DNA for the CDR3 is TGTGCCAGCAGTTTATCAATAGGGGGGAGGACAGATACGCAGTATTTT. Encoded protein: CASSLSIGGRTDTQYF.

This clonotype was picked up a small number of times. The CDR3 loop reads CASSPGNNQPQHF. DNA for the CDR3: TGTGCCAGCAGCCCCGGGAACAATCAGCCCCAGCATTTT. The chain carries TRBV7-3 and TRBJ1-5; D remains unclear. Germline CDR1 is SGHTA and CDR2 is FQGTGA. The V end lost 5 bases, the J end lost 3 bases, and 8 bases lay between the germline ends. The CDR3 consists of 13 residues. Based on the CDR3 plus reference TRBV7-3 and TRBJ1-5, the full variable domain is GAGVSQTPSNKVTEKGKYVELRCDPISGHTALYWYRQSLGQGPEFLIYFQGTGAADDSGLPNDRFFAVRPEGSVSTLKIQRTERGDSAVYLCASSPGNNQPQHFGDGTRLSIL.

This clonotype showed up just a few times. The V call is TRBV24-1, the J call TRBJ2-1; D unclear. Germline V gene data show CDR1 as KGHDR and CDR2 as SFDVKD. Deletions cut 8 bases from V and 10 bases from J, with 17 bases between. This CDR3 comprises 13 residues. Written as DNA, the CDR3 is TGTGCCACCACCCGATCCGAGTCTTTCGAGCAGTTCTTC. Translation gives CATTRSESFEQFF.

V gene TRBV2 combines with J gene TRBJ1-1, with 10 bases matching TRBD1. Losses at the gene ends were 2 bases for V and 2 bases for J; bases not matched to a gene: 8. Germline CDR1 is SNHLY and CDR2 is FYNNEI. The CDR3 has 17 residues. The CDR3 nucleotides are TGTGCCAGCAGTGAACCCCCAGGACAGGGGGGAAACACTGAAGCTTTCTTT. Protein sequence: CASSEPPGQGGNTEAFF.

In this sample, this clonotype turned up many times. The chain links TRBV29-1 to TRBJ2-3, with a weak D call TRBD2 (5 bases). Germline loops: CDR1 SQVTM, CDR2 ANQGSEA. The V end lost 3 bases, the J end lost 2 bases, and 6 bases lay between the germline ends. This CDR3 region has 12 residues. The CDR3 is CSVETNTDTQYF. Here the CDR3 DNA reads TGCAGCGTTGAGACTAACACAGATACGCAGTATTTT.